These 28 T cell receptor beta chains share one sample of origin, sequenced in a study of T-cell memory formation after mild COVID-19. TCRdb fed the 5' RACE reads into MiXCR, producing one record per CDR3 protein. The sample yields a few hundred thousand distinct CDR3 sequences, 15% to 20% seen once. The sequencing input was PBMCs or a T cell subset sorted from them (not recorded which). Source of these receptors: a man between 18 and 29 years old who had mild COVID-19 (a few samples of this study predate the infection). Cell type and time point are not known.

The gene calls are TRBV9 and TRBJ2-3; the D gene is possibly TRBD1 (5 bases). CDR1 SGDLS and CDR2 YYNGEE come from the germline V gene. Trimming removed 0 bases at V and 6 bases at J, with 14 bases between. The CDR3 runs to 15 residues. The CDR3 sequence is CASSVASGQWDTQYF. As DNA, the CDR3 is TGTGCCAGCAGCGTAGCGTCCGGACAATGGGATACGCAGTATTTT.

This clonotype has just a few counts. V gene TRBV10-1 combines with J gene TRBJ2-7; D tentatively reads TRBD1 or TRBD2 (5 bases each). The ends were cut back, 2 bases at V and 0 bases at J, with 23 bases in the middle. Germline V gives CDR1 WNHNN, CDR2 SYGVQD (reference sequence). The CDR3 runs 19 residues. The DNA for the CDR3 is TGCGCCAGCAGTGAGCCGAAAGGGGACCCCAGGGAGAGCTCCTACGAGCAGTACGTC. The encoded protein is CASSEPKGDPRESSYEQYV.

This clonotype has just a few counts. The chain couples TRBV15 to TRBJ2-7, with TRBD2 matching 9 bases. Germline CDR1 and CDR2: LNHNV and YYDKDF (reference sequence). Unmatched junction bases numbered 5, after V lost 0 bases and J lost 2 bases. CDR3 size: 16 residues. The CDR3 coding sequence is TGTGCCACCAGCAGAGATTCGGCTAGCGGGGCCTACGAGCAGTACTTC. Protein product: CATSRDSASGAYEQYF.

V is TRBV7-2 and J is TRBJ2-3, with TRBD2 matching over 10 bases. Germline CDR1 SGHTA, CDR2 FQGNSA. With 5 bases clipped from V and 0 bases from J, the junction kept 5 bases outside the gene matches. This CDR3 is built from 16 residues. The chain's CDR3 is CASSRLAGGSTDTQYF. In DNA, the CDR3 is TGTGCCAGCAGCCGTTTAGCGGGGGGAAGCACAGATACGCAGTATTTT.

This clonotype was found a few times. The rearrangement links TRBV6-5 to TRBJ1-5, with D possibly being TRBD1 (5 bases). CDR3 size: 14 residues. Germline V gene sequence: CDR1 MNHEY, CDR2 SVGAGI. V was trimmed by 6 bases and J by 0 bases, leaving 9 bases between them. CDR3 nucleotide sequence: TGTGCCAGCAGCCACAGGAATAGCAATCAGCCCCAGCATTTT. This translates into CASSHRNSNQPQHF.

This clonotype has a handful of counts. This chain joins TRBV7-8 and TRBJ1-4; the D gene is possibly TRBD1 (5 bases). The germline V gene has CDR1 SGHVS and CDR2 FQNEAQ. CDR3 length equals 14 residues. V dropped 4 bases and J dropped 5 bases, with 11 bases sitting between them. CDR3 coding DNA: TGTGCCAGCAGCTCTCGACAGACCAATGAAAAACTGTTTTTT. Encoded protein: CASSSRQTNEKLFF.

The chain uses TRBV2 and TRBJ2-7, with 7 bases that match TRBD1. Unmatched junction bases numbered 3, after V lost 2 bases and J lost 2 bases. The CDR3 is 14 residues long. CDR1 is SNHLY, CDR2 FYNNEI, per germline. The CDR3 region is CASSEQGEAYEQYF. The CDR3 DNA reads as TGTGCCAGCAGTGAACAGGGGGAAGCCTACGAGCAGTACTTC.

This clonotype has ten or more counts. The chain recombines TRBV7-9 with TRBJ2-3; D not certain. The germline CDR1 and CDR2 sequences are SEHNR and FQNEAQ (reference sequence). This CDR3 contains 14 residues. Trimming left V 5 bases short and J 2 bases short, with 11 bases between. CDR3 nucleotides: TGTGCCAGCAGCCCATGGATCGACACAGATACGCAGTATTTT. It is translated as CASSPWIDTDTQYF.

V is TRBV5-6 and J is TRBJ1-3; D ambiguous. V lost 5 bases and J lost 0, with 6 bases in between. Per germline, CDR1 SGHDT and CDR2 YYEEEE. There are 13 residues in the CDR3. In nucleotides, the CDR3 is TGTGCCAGCAGTGAGAGCTCTGGAAACACCATATATTTT. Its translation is CASSESSGNTIYF.

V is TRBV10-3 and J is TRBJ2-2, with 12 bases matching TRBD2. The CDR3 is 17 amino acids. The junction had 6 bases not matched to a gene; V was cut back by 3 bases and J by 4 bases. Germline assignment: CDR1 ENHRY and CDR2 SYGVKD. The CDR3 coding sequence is TGTGCCATCAGTGACAACGGACTAGCGGGGATCACCGGGGAGCTGTTTTTT. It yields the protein CAISDNGLAGITGELFF.

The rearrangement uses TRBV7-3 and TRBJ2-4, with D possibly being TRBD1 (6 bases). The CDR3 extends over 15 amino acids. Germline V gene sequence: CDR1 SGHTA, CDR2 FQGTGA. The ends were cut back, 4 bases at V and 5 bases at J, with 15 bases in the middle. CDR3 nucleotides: TGTGCCAGCAGCTCTGGACAGCCGGACCAAAACATTCAGTACTTC. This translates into CASSSGQPDQNIQYF.

DNA of the CDR3: TGTGCCAGCAGTAGGCAGTTTGTATTGGATACGCAGTATTTT. Translation gives CASSRQFVLDTQYF. The chain combines TRBV27 with TRBJ2-3, with no clear D. The CDR3 covers 14 residues. CDR1 MNHEY and CDR2 SMNVEV come from the germline V gene (reference sequence). Between the trimmed V and J ends, which lost 5 bases and 6 bases, there was a span of 15 bases.

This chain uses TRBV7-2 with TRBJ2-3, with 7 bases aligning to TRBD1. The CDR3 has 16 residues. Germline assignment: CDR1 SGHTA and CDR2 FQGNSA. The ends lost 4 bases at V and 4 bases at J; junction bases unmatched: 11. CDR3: CASSWEGGLWADTQYF. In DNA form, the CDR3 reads TGTGCCAGCAGCTGGGAAGGGGGCCTCTGGGCAGATACGCAGTATTTT.

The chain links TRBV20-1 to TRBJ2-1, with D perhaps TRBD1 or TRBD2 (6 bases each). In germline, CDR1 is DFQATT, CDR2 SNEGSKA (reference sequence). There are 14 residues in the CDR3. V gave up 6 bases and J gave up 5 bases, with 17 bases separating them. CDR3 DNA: TGCAGTGCCCCCCGCGGAGGGGGGAACAATGAGCAGTTCTTC. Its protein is CSAPRGGGNNEQFF.

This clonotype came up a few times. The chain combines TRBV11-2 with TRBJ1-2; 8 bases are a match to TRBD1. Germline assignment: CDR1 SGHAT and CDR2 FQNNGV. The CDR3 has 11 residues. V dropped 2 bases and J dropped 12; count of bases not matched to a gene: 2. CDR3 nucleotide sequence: TGTGCCAGCAGCTTACAGGGGGCTAACACCTTC. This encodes CASSLQGANTF.

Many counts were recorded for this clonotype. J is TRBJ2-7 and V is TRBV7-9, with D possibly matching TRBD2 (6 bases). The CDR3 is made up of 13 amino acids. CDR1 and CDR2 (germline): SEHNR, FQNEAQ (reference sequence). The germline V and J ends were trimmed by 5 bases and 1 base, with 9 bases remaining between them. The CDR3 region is CASSRGTSYEQYF. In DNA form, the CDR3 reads TGTGCCAGCAGCCGTGGGACTTCCTACGAGCAGTACTTC. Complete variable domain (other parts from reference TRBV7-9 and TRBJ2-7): DTGVSQNPRHKITKRGQNVTFRCDPISEHNRLYWYRQTLGQGPEFLTYFQNEAQLEKSRLLSDRFSAERPKGSFSTLEIQRTEQGDSAMYLCASSRGTSYEQYFGPGTRLTVT.

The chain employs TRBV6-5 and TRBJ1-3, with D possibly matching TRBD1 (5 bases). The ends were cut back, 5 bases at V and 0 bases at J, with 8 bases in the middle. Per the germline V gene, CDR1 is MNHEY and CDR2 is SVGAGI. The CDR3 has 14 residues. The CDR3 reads CASSRTYSGNTIYF. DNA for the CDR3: TGTGCCAGCAGTCGGACATACTCTGGAAACACCATATATTTT.

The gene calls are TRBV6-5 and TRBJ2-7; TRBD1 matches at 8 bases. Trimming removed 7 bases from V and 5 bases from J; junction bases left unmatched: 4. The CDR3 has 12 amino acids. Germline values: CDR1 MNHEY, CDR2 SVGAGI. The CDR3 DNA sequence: TGTGCCAGCATGACAGGGGCCAACGAGCAGTACTTC. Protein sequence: CASMTGANEQYF.

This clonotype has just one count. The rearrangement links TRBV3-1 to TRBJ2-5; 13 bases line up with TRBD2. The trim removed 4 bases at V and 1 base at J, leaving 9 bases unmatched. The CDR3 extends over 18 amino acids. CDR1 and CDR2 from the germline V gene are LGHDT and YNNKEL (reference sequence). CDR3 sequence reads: CASSPPTRLAGGQETQYF. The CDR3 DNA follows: TGTGCCAGCAGCCCCCCGACTAGACTAGCGGGGGGCCAAGAGACCCAGTACTTC.

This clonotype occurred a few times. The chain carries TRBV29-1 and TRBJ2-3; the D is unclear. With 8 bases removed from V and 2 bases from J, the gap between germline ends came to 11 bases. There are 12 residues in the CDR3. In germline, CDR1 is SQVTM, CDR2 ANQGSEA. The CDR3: CSIQTDTDTQYF. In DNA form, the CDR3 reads TGCAGCATCCAGACCGACACAGATACGCAGTATTTT.

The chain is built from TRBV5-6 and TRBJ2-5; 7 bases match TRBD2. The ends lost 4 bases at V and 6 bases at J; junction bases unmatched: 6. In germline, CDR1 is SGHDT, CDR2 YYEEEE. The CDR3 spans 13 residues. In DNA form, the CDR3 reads TGTGCCAGCAGCCTAAGCGGGGAAAAGACCCAGTACTTC. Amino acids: CASSLSGEKTQYF.

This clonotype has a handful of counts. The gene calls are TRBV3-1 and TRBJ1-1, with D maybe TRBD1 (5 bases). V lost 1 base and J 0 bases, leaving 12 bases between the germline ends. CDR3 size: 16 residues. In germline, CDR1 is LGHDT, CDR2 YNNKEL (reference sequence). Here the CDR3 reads CASSQAPQGLNTEAFF. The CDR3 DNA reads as TGTGCCAGCAGCCAAGCCCCCCAGGGCCTGAACACTGAAGCTTTCTTT.

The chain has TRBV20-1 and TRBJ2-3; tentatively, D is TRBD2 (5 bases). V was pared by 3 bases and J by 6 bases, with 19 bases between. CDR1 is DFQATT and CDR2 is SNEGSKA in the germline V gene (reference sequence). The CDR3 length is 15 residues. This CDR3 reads CSASQRVGPRDTQYF. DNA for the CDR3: TGCAGTGCTAGCCAGAGGGTTGGGCCGAGGGATACGCAGTATTTT.

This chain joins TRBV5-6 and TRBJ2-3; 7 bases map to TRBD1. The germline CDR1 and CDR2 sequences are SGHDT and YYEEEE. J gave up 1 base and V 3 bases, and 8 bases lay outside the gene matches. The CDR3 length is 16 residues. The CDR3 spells CASSWTGTAGTDTQYF. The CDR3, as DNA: TGTGCCAGCAGCTGGACCGGGACAGCCGGCACAGATACGCAGTATTTT.

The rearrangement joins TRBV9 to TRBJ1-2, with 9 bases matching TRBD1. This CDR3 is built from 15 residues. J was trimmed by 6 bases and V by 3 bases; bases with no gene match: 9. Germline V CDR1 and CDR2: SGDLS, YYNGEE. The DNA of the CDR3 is TGTGCCAGCAGCGCCACCGGAGGGACAGGGAATGGCTACACCTTC. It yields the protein CASSATGGTGNGYTF. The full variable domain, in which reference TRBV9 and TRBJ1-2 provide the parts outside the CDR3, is DSGVTQTPKHLITATGQRVTLRCSPRSGDLSVYWYQQSLDQGLQFLIQYYNGEERAKGNILERFSAQQFPDLHSELNLSSLELGDSALYFCASSATGGTGNGYTFGSGTRLTVV.

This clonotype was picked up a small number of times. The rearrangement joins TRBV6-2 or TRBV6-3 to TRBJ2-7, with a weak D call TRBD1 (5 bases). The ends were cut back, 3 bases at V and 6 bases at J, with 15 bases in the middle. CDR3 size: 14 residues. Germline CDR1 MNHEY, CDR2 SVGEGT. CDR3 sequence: CASSYNLRVPEQYV. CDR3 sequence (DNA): TGTGCCAGCAGTTATAACCTCAGGGTTCCCGAGCAGTACGTC.

CDR3 sequence: CARPCSGTGSPLHF. The CDR3 bases are TGTGCCCGTCCCTGCTCAGGTACCGGGTCACCCCTCCACTTT. The chain has TRBV27 and TRBJ1-6; D is uncertain. V was shortened by 11 bases and J by 10 bases, with 21 bases between the two germline ends. The germline V gene has CDR1 MNHEY and CDR2 SMNVEV (reference sequence). The CDR3 consists of 14 residues.

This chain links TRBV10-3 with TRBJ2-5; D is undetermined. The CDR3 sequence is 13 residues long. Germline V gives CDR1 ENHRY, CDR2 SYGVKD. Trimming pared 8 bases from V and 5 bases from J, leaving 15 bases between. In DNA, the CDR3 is TGTGCCATCGGGATAGCAGGTGTCGAGACCCAGTACTTC. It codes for CAIGIAGVETQYF.